The sequence of this T cell receptor beta chain was determined in a study of blood T cell repertoires in COVID-19. Germline V gene data show CDR1 as SNHLY and CDR2 as FYNNEI. CDR3 size: 12 residues. The V gene lost 6 bases and the J gene lost 4 bases, with 6 bases spanning the gap. As originally analysed: How many nucleated cells were present was estimated from reference gene primer amplification. Repertoires were generated with immunoSEQ multiplex PCR, while TCRdb's copy carries only in-frame clones and drops some. V and J calls and clone size are those listed in that table; D and trimming were worked out from the DNA. Counted here are more than 95,000 clones, around four fifths occurring once; the ten biggest clones make up over 20%.

Sequencing was done on a sample of peripheral blood. This chain joins TRBV2 and TRBJ1-4, with D possibly being TRBD1 (5 bases). This TCR was sampled from a man between 60 and 75 years old with acute or convalescent COVID-19. CDR3 sequence reads: CASRGLNEKLFF. As DNA, the CDR3 is TGTGCCAGCAGGGGGCTTAATGAAAAACTGTTTTTT.